This entry is about one T cell receptor beta chain. What it binds is unknown. One junction end does not reproduce the germline sequence, and a read error may be involved. The data were taken from a study of shared clonotypes between healthy human individuals. Study context: Donors were a couple of women and a few men aged 18 to 49. Study results and caveats: Rarefaction demonstrated incomplete sorted-subset sequencing despite large depth. Among the subsets, naive ones generally showed larger estimated richness than memory ones.

Under the authors' procedure: ImmunoSEQ output held junction-only sequences without quality scores, so filtering differed. Only in-frame clones appear in the TCRdb table, and some are missing; sequencing was by immunoSEQ multiplex PCR. The D gene and trimming were derived from the DNA, and the V and J assignments and clone size from that table. This repertoire shows 300,000 to 400,000 clones, approximately 74% found once; its top ten account for about 9.4%. This CDR3 has 18 residues. The germline V gene encodes CDR1 SGHRS and CDR2 YFSETQ. The source is a young man in good health. This chain links TRBV5-1 with TRBJ2-2; TRBD2 matches 11 bases. The specimen was memory CD4+ T cells sorted from blood. The subset denotes: CD45RA-negative fraction. The CDR3 loop is CASSSPRSSGRTHRGAVF. CDR3 coding DNA: TGCGCCAGCAGCTCCCCTAGGTCTAGCGGGAGGACGCACCGGGGAGCTGTTTTT.